This T cell receptor (beta chain) derives from a study of cytomegalovirus exposure and HLA in healthy donors. In the PCR, 60 Vbeta and 13 Jbeta primers were used. Clones were read by immunoSEQ multiplex PCR, and TCRdb kept only the in-frame ones, dropping some. This sample has 150,000 to 200,000 clones; 75% occur once, and the top ten carry roughly 3%. Germline loops: CDR1 MNHNY, CDR2 SVGAGI (reference sequence). CDR3 size: 15 residues. V shed 6 bases, J shed 2 bases, and the junction held 9 bases outside the gene matches. This sequence was found in a woman aged 45-65 years in good health and CMV-seropositive. The source material was PBMCs. V gene TRBV6-6 combines with J gene TRBJ1-1, with 7 bases identical to TRBD1. The CDR3 loop is CASSGQDTPNTEAFF. The CDR3 DNA reads as TGTGCCAGCAGCGGACAGGATACCCCCAACACTGAAGCTTTCTTT.